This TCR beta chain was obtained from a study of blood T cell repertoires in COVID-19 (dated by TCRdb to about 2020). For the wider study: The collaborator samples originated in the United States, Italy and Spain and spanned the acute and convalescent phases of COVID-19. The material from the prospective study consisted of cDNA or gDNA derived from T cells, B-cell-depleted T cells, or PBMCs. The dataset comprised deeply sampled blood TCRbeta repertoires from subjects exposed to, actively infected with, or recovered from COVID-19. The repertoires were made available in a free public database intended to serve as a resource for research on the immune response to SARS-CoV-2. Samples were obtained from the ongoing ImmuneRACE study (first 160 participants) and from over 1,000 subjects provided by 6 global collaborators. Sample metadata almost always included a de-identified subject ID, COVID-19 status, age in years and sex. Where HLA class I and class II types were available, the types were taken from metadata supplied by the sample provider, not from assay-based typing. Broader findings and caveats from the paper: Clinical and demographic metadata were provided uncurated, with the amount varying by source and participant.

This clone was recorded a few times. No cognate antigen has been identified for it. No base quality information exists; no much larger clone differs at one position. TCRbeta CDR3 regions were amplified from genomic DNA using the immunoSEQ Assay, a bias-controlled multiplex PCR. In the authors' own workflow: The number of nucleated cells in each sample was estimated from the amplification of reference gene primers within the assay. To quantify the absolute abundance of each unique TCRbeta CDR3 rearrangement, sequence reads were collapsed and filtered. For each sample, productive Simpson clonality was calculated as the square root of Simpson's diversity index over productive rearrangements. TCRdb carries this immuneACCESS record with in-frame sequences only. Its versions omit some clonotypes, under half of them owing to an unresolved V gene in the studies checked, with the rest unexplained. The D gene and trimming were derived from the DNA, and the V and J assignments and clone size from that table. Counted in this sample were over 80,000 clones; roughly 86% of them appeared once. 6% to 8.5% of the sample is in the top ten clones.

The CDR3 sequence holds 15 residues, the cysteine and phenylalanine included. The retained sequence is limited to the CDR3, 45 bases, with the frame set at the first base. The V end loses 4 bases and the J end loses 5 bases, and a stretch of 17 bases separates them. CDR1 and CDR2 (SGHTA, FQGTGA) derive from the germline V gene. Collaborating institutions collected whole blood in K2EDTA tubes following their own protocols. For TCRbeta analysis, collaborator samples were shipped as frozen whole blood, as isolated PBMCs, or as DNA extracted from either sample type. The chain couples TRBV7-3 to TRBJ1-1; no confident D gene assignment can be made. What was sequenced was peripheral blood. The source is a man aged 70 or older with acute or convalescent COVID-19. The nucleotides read TGTGCCAGCAGCTCAAAGCCGACGGGAGGGACTGAAGCTTTCTTT. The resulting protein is CASSSKPTGGTEAFF.